This T cell receptor (beta chain) was identified during a study of blood T cell repertoires in COVID-19. As for the study in general: The United States, Italy and Spain supplied acute and convalescent COVID-19 samples. Sources were T cells, B-cell-depleted T cells, or PBMCs; the material itself was cDNA or gDNA.

Per the original data handling: Amplification of reference gene primers was used by the study to estimate nucleated cell counts. Profiling relied on immunoSEQ multiplex PCR, and the TCRdb table lists in-frame clones only, not all of them. V and J calls plus clone size are reproduced from that table; the DNA served to infer D and trimming. The sample has some 65,000 clones, approximately 79% seen once. The V gene lost 5 bases and the J gene lost 5 bases, with 14 bases spanning the gap. Germline loops: CDR1 LGHDT, CDR2 YNNKEL (reference sequence). This CDR3 has 14 amino acids. This TCR derives from a woman in her 70s with acute or convalescent COVID-19. The specimen sequenced was peripheral blood. The chain combines TRBV3-1 (or the pseudogene TRBV3-2) with TRBJ2-3; a possible D gene is TRBD2 (6 bases). CDR3 loop: CASSGTEREDTQYF. The CDR3 nucleotides read TGTGCCAGCAGCGGGACTGAACGAGAAGATACGCAGTATTTT.